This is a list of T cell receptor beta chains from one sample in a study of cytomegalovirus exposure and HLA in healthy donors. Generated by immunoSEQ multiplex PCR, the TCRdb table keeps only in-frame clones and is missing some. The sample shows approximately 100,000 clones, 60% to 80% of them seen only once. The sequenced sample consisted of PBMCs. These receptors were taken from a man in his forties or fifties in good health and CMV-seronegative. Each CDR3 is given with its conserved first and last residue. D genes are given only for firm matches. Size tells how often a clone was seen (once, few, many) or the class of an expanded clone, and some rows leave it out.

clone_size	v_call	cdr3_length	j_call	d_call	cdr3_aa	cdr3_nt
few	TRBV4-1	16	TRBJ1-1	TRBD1	CASSQGWGQPNTEAFF	TGCGCCAGCAGCCAAGGCTGGGGACAGCCGAACACTGAAGCTTTCTTT
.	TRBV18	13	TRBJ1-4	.	CASSPYLNEKLFF	TGTGCCAGCTCACCCTATCTTAATGAAAAACTGTTTTTT
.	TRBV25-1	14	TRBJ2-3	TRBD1	CASSVTGGTDTQYF	TGTGCCAGCAGTGTTACAGGGGGCACAGATACGCAGTATTTT
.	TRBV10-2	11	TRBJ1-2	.	CASTGGYGYTF	TGCGCCAGCACTGGCGGATATGGCTACACCTTC
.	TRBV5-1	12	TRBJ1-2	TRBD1	CASSQGQWGYTF	TGCGCCAGCAGCCAGGGACAGTGGGGCTACACCTTC
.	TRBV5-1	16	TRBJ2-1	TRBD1	CASSLAEAGGYNEQFF	TGCGCCAGCAGCTTGGCCGAGGCAGGGGGTTACAATGAGCAGTTCTTC
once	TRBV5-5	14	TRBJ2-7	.	CASTFFAGDYEQYF	TGTGCCAGCACCTTCTTTGCCGGAGACTACGAGCAGTACTTC
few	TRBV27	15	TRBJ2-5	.	CASSLSVQGGETQYF	TGTGCCAGCAGTTTATCGGTACAGGGGGGGGAGACCCAGTACTTC
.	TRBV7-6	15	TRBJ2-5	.	CASSPRGENEETQYF	TGTGCCAGCAGCCCCCGCGGGGAAAACGAGGAGACCCAGTACTTC
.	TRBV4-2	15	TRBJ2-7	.	CASSPAGQGTYEQYF	TGTGCCAGCAGCCCGGCTGGGCAGGGTACCTACGAGCAGTACTTC
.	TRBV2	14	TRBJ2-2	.	CASKAVPNTGELFF	TGTGCCAGCAAGGCGGTGCCGAACACCGGGGAGCTGTTTTTT
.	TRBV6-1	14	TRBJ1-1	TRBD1	CASSTGTENTEAFF	TGTGCCAGCAGCACCGGGACAGAGAACACTGAAGCTTTCTTT
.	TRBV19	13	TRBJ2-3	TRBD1	CASSIQGADTQYF	TGTGCCAGTAGTATCCAGGGGGCAGATACGCAGTATTTT
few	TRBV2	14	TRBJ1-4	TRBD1	CASSRQGLNEKLFF	TGTGCCAGCAGTCGACAGGGCCTCAATGAAAAACTGTTTTTT
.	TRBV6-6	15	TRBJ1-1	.	CASSYSGRVNTEAFF	TGTGCCAGCAGTTACTCGGGCAGGGTGAACACTGAAGCTTTCTTT
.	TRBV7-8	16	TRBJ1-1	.	CASSLKRGGQTTEAFF	TGTGCCAGCAGCTTAAAGAGGGGTGGACAGACCACTGAAGCTTTCTTT
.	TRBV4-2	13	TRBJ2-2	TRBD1	CASSPTGTGELFF	TGTGCCAGCAGCCCGACAGGGACCGGGGAGCTGTTTTTT
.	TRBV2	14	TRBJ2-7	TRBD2	CASRGTSGVGEQYF	TGTGCCAGCAGGGGGACTAGCGGGGTGGGAGAGCAGTACTTC
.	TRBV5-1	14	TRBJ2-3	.	CASSDHRAGDTQYF	TGCGCCAGCAGCGATCACAGGGCCGGGGATACGCAGTATTTT
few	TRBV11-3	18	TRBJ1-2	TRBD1	CASSLGTGTGVLDYGYTF	TGTGCCAGCAGCTTAGGTACCGGGACAGGGGTCTTAGACTATGGCTACACCTTC
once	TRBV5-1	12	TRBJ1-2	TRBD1	CASSLDRVGYTF	TGCGCCAGCAGCCTCGACAGGGTGGGCTACACCTTC
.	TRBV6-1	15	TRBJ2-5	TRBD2	CASGLAGDIGETQYF	TGTGCCAGCGGGCTAGCGGGGGATATTGGGGAGACCCAGTACTTC
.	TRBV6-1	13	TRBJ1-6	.	CASSGVDGVPLHF	TGTGCCAGCAGTGGAGTAGACGGGGTCCCCCTCCACTTT
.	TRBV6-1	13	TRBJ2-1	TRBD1	CASRVTGVGEQFF	TGTGCCAGCAGAGTTACAGGGGTGGGTGAGCAGTTCTTC
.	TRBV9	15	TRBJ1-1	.	CASSEGSWGNTEAFF	TGTGCCAGCAGTGAGGGCTCGTGGGGAAACACTGAAGCTTTCTTT
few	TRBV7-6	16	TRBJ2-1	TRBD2	CASSSVVSGGSNEQFF	TGTGCCAGCAGCTCAGTCGTTAGCGGGGGGTCCAATGAGCAGTTCTTC
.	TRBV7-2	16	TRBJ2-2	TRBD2	CASSLSGGVNTGELFF	TGTGCCAGCAGTTTAAGCGGGGGGGTTAACACCGGGGAGCTGTTTTTT
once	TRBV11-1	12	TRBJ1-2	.	CASSSSGYGYTF	TGTGCCAGCAGCTCCTCAGGGTATGGCTACACCTTC